Shown below are 14 T cell receptor beta chains from a single sample sequenced in a study of control samples from healthy donors and cancer patients. TCRdb's copy holds only in-frame clones and misses some; the assay was immunoSEQ multiplex PCR. The profile shows around 80,000 clones, about 90% of them singletons. The sample was blood. The receptors here all came from a man in his fifties or sixties in good health.

J is TRBJ2-7 and V is TRBV5-4; no firm D call. There are 12 residues in the CDR3. V shed 0 bases and J shed 6 bases, with 7 bases lying between them. The germline gives CDR1 SGHNT, CDR2 YYREEE (reference sequence). In DNA, the CDR3 is TGTGCCAGCAGCTTGGAAGGGTTCGAGCAGTACGTC. This translates into CASSLEGFEQYV.

The rearrangement joins TRBV9 to TRBJ1-6; 7 bases are shared with TRBD1. This CDR3 is built from 17 residues. Unmatched junction bases numbered 4, after V lost 0 bases and J lost 1 base. Germline V gene data show CDR1 as SGDLS and CDR2 as YYNGEE. CDR3 sequence: CASSVAGQASYNSPLHF. The CDR3 DNA reads as TGTGCCAGCAGCGTAGCCGGACAGGCATCCTATAATTCACCCCTCCACTTT.

The J gene is TRBJ1-1, the V gene TRBV4-2; D may be TRBD1 (6 bases). CDR3 length equals 16 residues. Germline CDR1 reads LGHNA; CDR2 reads YNFKEQ. Between the trimmed V and J ends, which lost 0 bases and 12 bases, there was a span of 23 bases. The chain's CDR3 is CASSQDSDRLVRYTFF. The CDR3 nucleotides are TGTGCCAGCAGCCAAGATAGTGACAGGTTGGTCAGGTATACTTTCTTT.

The V and J genes are TRBV2 and TRBJ1-6, with D possibly TRBD1 on 5 matching bases. The V end was cut by 0 bases, the J end by 9 bases, with 12 bases between. Germline CDR1 is SNHLY and CDR2 is FYNNEI. The CDR3 sequence is 15 residues long. The CDR3 nucleotides are TGTGCCAGCAGTGAAGCGGGCAGGGTGGGTTCACCCCTCCACTTT. Amino acids: CASSEAGRVGSPLHF. The variable domain in full, completed from reference TRBV2 and TRBJ1-6, reads EPEVTQTPSHQVTQMGQEVILRCVPISNHLYFYWYRQILGQKVEFLVSFYNNEISEKSEIFDDQFSVERPDGSNFTLKIRSTKLEDSAMYFCASSEAGRVGSPLHFGNGTRLTVT.

The chain carries TRBV5-1 and TRBJ1-4, with D maybe TRBD1 (5 bases). CDR1 is SGHRS and CDR2 is YFSETQ in the germline V gene. This CDR3 has 17 residues. Trimming cost V 5 bases and J 0 bases, with 17 bases left between them. The CDR3 loop reads CASRSGQAIATNEKLFF. The DNA for the CDR3 is TGCGCCAGCAGATCAGGACAAGCAATTGCAACTAATGAAAAACTGTTTTTT.

The rearrangement uses TRBV7-8 and TRBJ1-2, with D uncertain. With 5 bases removed from V and 4 bases from J, the gap between germline ends came to 11 bases. From germline, CDR1 is SGHVS and CDR2 FQNEAQ. This CDR3 is built from 13 residues. CDR3 coding DNA: TGTGCCAGCAGCGCAGCCATTCTCTATGGCTACACCTTC. Translated, it gives CASSAAILYGYTF.

The V call is TRBV9, the J call TRBJ1-6; D perhaps matches TRBD1 (6 bases). The CDR3 totals 15 residues. CDR1 SGDLS and CDR2 YYNGEE come from the germline V gene. V was clipped by 2 bases and J by 5 bases, with 11 bases between them. The CDR3 loop reads CASSVLDSNNSPLHF. In nucleotides, the CDR3 is TGTGCCAGCAGCGTCCTGGACAGCAATAATTCACCCCTCCACTTT.

This clone was detected once. The chain recombines TRBV5-6 with TRBJ1-2, with 10 positions matching TRBD1. The CDR3 has 14 residues. The V gene end was trimmed by 8 bases and the J gene end by 8 bases; junction bases not matched to a gene: 12. Germline loops: CDR1 SGHDT, CDR2 YYEEEE. The CDR3 reads CASQHGTGDGGYTF. In DNA, the CDR3 is TGTGCCAGTCAGCATGGGACAGGGGATGGCGGCTACACCTTC.

The rearrangement joins TRBV20-1 to TRBJ1-5; D may be TRBD1 (5 bases). CDR1 is DFQATT, CDR2 SNEGSKA, per germline (reference sequence). The length of the CDR3 is 11 residues. In DNA, the CDR3 is TGCAGGGGCGGGGCCAATCAGCCCCAGCATTTT. It is translated as CRGGANQPQHF.

CDR3 DNA sequence: TGCAGCGTATCCCCCGGGACCCTCGACCTCACGGAGGCTTTCTTT. Translated: CSVSPGTLDLTEAFF. The chain couples TRBV29-1 to TRBJ1-1; a possible D gene is TRBD1 (5 bases). The CDR3 consists of 15 residues. CDR1 is SQVTM and CDR2 is ANQGSEA in the germline V gene. V was clipped by 6 bases and J by 11 bases, with 28 bases between them.

The V call is TRBV7-3, the J call TRBJ2-4; a weak D match, TRBD2 (6 bases). Trimming stripped 1 base from V and 10 bases from J, with 17 bases between. The length of the CDR3 is 15 residues. Germline lookup yields CDR1 SGHTA and CDR2 FQGTGA. The CDR3 nucleotides are TGTGCCAGCAGCTTAAGCAGCGGCGGAGGGTATATTCAGTACTTC. As protein: CASSLSSGGGYIQYF.

The V gene is TRBV13, the J gene TRBJ1-6; a weak D match, TRBD1 (5 bases). Germline CDR1 reads PRHDT; CDR2 reads FYEKMQ (reference sequence). This CDR3 comprises 16 residues. Trimming cost V 0 bases and J 10 bases, with 16 bases left between them. The CDR3 protein is CASSLGGPEGNSPLHF. CDR3 nucleotides: TGTGCCAGCAGCTTAGGGGGGCCGGAGGGAAACTCACCCCTCCACTTT.

The rearrangement joins TRBV10-1 to TRBJ2-1; TRBD1 aligns across 10 bases. Germline CDR1 WNHNN, CDR2 SYGVQD (reference sequence). CDR3 length: 13 residues. The V gene end was trimmed by 4 bases and the J gene end by 9 bases; junction bases not matched to a gene: 3. The CDR3 protein is CASSATGGIEQFF. The CDR3 nucleotides read TGCGCCAGCAGTGCGACAGGGGGCATTGAGCAGTTCTTC.

The chain couples TRBV6-2 or TRBV6-3 to TRBJ1-2; 7 nucleotides agree with TRBD1. CDR1 and CDR2 from the germline V gene are MNHEY and SVGEGT. The ends lost 5 bases at V and 5 bases at J; junction bases unmatched: 14. This CDR3 has 16 amino acids. The CDR3 here is CASSGPARGRGYGYTF. CDR3 nucleotide sequence: TGTGCCAGCAGTGGCCCCGCGAGGGGGCGCGGGTATGGCTACACCTTC.